The 21 T cell receptor beta chains below were found in one sample sequenced in a study of identical twins. A single record per CDR3 protein comes from TCRdb applying MiXCR to the 5' RACE reads. This table holds hundreds of thousands of distinct CDR3 sequences, roughly 6.2% found once. Sequenced input: naive T cells sorted from blood. These receptors came from a man younger than 30 in good health.

This clonotype turned up a few times. The chain is built from TRBV5-6 and TRBJ2-2, with 9 bases fitting TRBD2. In germline, CDR1 is SGHDT, CDR2 YYEEEE. Unmatched junction bases numbered 16, after V lost 3 bases and J lost 7 bases. This CDR3 comprises 18 residues. CDR3 protein: CASSSSAEVAGEGGELFF. CDR3 nucleotides: TGTGCCAGCAGCTCTTCGGCCGAGGTAGCGGGAGAGGGCGGGGAGCTGTTTTTT.

This clonotype has a handful of counts. The chain combines TRBV4-3 with TRBJ2-2; D remains unclear. Per germline, CDR1 LGHNA and CDR2 YSLEER. The length of the CDR3 is 13 residues. V dropped 0 bases and J dropped 7 bases, with 6 bases sitting between them. CDR3 in amino acids: CASSQDSDGELFF. The CDR3 nucleotides read TGCGCCAGCAGCCAAGATTCGGACGGGGAGCTGTTTTTT.

This clonotype was detected many times. This chain connects TRBV14 to TRBJ2-7; D is possibly TRBD1 (6 bases). V gave up 8 bases and J gave up 4 bases, with 15 bases separating them. This CDR3 spans 13 amino acids. Germline V gives CDR1 SGHDN, CDR2 FVKESK. The CDR3 region is CASRPGQQYEQYV. In DNA form, the CDR3 reads TGTGCCAGCCGGCCGGGACAACAATACGAGCAGTACGTC.

This clonotype has a count of ten or more. V gene TRBV9 combines with J gene TRBJ2-4; D is unresolved. This CDR3 is built from 16 residues. Germline CDR1 and CDR2: SGDLS and YYNGEE. V lost 3 bases to trimming and J lost 1 base, with 14 bases between them. Here the CDR3 reads CASSARDTVAKNIQYF. In DNA, the CDR3 is TGTGCCAGCAGCGCCCGCGACACCGTCGCCAAAAACATTCAGTACTTC.

In its sample, this clonotype was seen many times. The CDR3 sequence is CSVEESSYNEQFF. DNA of the CDR3: TGCAGCGTTGAGGAGAGCTCCTACAATGAGCAGTTCTTC. The chain uses TRBV29-1 and TRBJ2-1; no firm D call. This CDR3 contains 13 residues. Deletions cut 3 bases from V and 0 bases from J, with 6 bases between. The germline gives CDR1 SQVTM, CDR2 ANQGSEA.

This clonotype was picked up many times. The rearrangement uses TRBV29-1 and TRBJ2-1; possibly TRBD1 for D (6 bases). V was cut by 4 bases and J by 2 bases, with 15 bases left in between. Germline-derived CDR1 and CDR2 are SQVTM and ANQGSEA. CDR3 length equals 15 residues. The DNA of the CDR3 is TGCAGCGTTGCGGACAGCGCCTATACCTACAATGAGCAGTTCTTC. It encodes CSVADSAYTYNEQFF.

This clonotype was seen more than once but under ten times. The J gene is TRBJ2-6, the V gene TRBV30; D ambiguous. The germline V gene has CDR1 GTSNPN and CDR2 SVGIG (reference sequence). The CDR3 spans 14 residues. V lost 4 bases and J lost 3, with 10 bases in between. In nucleotides, the CDR3 is TGTGCCTGGAAGAGAGGTGGTGGGGCCAACGTCCTGACTTTC. As protein: CAWKRGGGANVLTF.

The J gene is TRBJ1-1, the V gene TRBV18; TRBD1 aligns across 7 bases. V shed 3 bases and J 4 bases; nucleotides not matched to a gene: 8. The germline CDR1 and CDR2 sequences are KGHSH and LQKENI. The CDR3 is made up of 15 amino acids. The CDR3 sequence: CASSPTIQGGTEAFF. The CDR3 coding sequence is TGTGCCAGCTCACCTACCATCCAGGGGGGCACTGAAGCTTTCTTT.

Turning to this clonotype: A clone one base away is much larger, so this may be a read error. No conserved phenylalanine or tryptophan ends this CDR3, so it is likely a read error. V usage is TRBV5-1 and J usage is TRBJ2-7; D is perhaps TRBD2 (5 bases). Germline-derived CDR1 and CDR2 are SGHRS and YFSETQ. V was clipped by 4 bases and J by 2 bases, with 13 bases between them. The CDR3 runs to 14 residues. The CDR3 bases are TGCGCCAGCAGCACCGGACTGGAACCCTACGAGCAGTACGAC. The encoded protein is CASSTGLEPYEQYD.

This clonotype showed up just a few times. This CDR3 reads CASRIRTSGRMFLTGELFF. CDR3 nucleotide sequence: TGCGCCAGCAGGATCCGGACTAGCGGGAGAATGTTTCTCACCGGGGAGCTGTTTTTT. The V gene is TRBV5-1, the J gene TRBJ2-2; 13 positions match TRBD2. This CDR3 is built from 19 residues. Looked up from germline, CDR1 is SGHRS and CDR2 is YFSETQ. J gave up 4 bases and V 5 bases, and 14 bases lay outside the gene matches.

There are many counts of this clonotype. This sequence joins TRBV5-1 and TRBJ2-3; 10 nucleotides line up with TRBD1. In germline, CDR1 is SGHRS, CDR2 YFSETQ. J was trimmed by 2 bases and V by 3 bases; bases with no gene match: 9. The CDR3 contains 17 residues. This CDR3 is CASSSTGTGDDTDTQYF. Here the CDR3 DNA reads TGCGCCAGCAGCTCAACCGGGACAGGGGATGACACAGATACGCAGTATTTT.

The V call is TRBV6-1, the J call TRBJ1-6, with D uncertain. Trimming cost V 5 bases and J 0 bases, with 17 bases left between them. Germline assignment: CDR1 MNHNS and CDR2 SASEGT. CDR3 length: 18 amino acids. CDR3 region: CASSNGPPKSSYNSPLHF. CDR3 coding DNA: TGTGCCAGCAGTAATGGACCCCCGAAGAGCTCCTATAATTCACCCCTCCACTTT.

The chain is built from TRBV10-3 and TRBJ2-1, with TRBD2 identical over 7 bases. This CDR3 is 16 amino acids long. The germline gives CDR1 ENHRY, CDR2 SYGVKD. With 6 bases clipped from V and 4 bases from J, the junction kept 12 bases outside the gene matches. The CDR3 nucleotides read TGTGCCATCAGCCTCCAAGTAGCGGGCCTATACAATGAGCAGTTCTTC. Protein sequence: CAISLQVAGLYNEQFF.

The genes are TRBV6-1 and TRBJ1-5, with a weak D call TRBD1 (6 bases). Germline lookup yields CDR1 MNHNS and CDR2 SASEGT. With 7 bases removed from V and 6 bases from J, the gap between germline ends came to 19 bases. The length of the CDR3 is 15 residues. The CDR3 DNA reads as TGTGCCAGCAAGGAAACGACAGGCGGCATTCAGCCCCAGCATTTT. It encodes CASKETTGGIQPQHF.

This chain joins TRBV10-1 and TRBJ2-7; possibly TRBD1 for D (5 bases). V was cut by 10 bases and J by 1 base, with 14 bases left in between. The CDR3 has 13 amino acids. CDR1 and CDR2 from the germline V gene are WNHNN and SYGVQD (reference sequence). CDR3 DNA sequence: TGCGCCACCGAAAGGACACCTTCCTACGAGCAGTACGTC. Translating it yields CATERTPSYEQYV.

This clonotype has just a few counts. The chain carries TRBV15 and TRBJ2-5; 11 bases fit TRBD1. The CDR3 spans 14 residues. The V gene's germline CDR1 is LNHNV and CDR2 YYDKDF (reference sequence). Germline trimming cut 3 bases from V and 3 bases from J; bases unmatched to any gene: 0. The CDR3 spells CATSRGQGEETQYF. Here the CDR3 DNA reads TGTGCCACCAGCAGGGGACAGGGGGAAGAGACCCAGTACTTC.

The chain employs TRBV28 and TRBJ2-7; 11 positions agree with TRBD1. Germline-derived CDR1 and CDR2 are MDHEN and SYDVKM. The CDR3 sequence is 15 residues long. J gave up 7 bases and V 10 bases, and 15 bases lay outside the gene matches. CDR3 in amino acids: CAIAITRTGGGEQYF. The CDR3, as DNA: TGTGCCATCGCTATTACCAGGACAGGGGGCGGAGAGCAGTACTTC.

The V gene is TRBV28, the J gene TRBJ2-7; TRBD2 is a possible D gene (6 bases). The ends were cut back, 11 bases at V and 4 bases at J, with 18 bases in the middle. The CDR3 is made up of 13 amino acids. The germline gives CDR1 MDHEN, CDR2 SYDVKM. In DNA, the CDR3 is TGTGCCTGTCGTGGAGGGAACCTTTACGAGCAGTACTTC. This translates into CACRGGNLYEQYF.

This clonotype occurred many times. The chain employs TRBV6-5 and TRBJ2-2; weak D call: TRBD2 (5 bases). The germline V gene has CDR1 MNHEY and CDR2 SVGAGI. V lost 0 bases, J lost 5 bases, and 13 bases lay in between. This CDR3 is built from 16 residues. This CDR3 reads CASSYSIRTQTGELFF. CDR3 bases: TGTGCCAGCAGTTACTCGATTCGGACTCAGACCGGGGAGCTGTTTTTT.

This clonotype occurred many times. The CDR3 DNA reads TGTGCCAGCGGGACTAGCGTAGGCAATGAGCAGTTCTTC. Amino acids: CASGTSVGNEQFF. This chain uses TRBV2 with TRBJ2-1; 10 positions agree with TRBD2. CDR1 and CDR2 (germline): SNHLY, FYNNEI. V trimming: 8 bases; J trimming: 6 bases; junction bases outside the gene matches: 4. The CDR3 contains 13 residues.

In this sample, this clonotype turned up a few times. Here the CDR3 DNA reads TGTGCCAGCAGTGAATATGGCACAGTGAACACTGAAGCTTTCTTT. This codes for CASSEYGTVNTEAFF. The chain couples TRBV6-1 to TRBJ1-1; D is unclear. V lost 2 bases and J lost 0, with 10 bases in between. Germline values: CDR1 MNHNS, CDR2 SASEGT. CDR3 length: 15 amino acids.